This T cell receptor (beta chain) was found in a study of CD8+CD57+ T cells in acquired aplastic anemia. Across the study: The sorted CD4+ and CD8+ cells yielded an average around 3.2 ug of DNA. Where healthy donors were concerned, CD4+ cells averaged about 11 million reads.

According to the study, genomic DNA was the template for TCR beta VDJ and CDR3 profiling. TCRdb re-called the reads with MiXCR, one entry per CDR3 protein. Of hundreds of thousands of distinct CDR3 sequences detected, 65% to 80% appear once; the ten largest clones hold more than 3.5%. Notes on the study in general: Overlapping CD8+ CDR3 repertoires of patients and controls contained roughly 27 shared sequences. Any difference that existed in CD8+ Simpson's diversity between patients and controls was not significant.

With regard to this clonotype: The antigen remains undetermined.

Germline V gene sequence: CDR1 MGHDK, CDR2 SYGVNS. The V end was cut by 3 bases, the J end by 9 bases, with 20 bases between. The CDR3 consists of 15 residues. This receptor was identified in a human donor in good health, serving as a control. Sequences were obtained from sorted CD4+, CD8+, or CD8+CD57+ T cells (not recorded which) from PBMCs. The chain carries TRBV25-1 and TRBJ1-1, with a tentative D call TRBD1 (6 bases). The CDR3 here is CASSESARGREKAFF. The CDR3 region has the DNA TGTGCCAGCAGTGAGTCGGCGAGGGGGAGGGAAAAAGCTTTCTTT. Drawing the rest from reference TRBV25-1 and TRBJ1-1, the complete variable domain is EADIYQTPRYLVIGTGKKITLECSQTMGHDKMYWYQQDPGMELHLIHYSYGVNSTEKGDLSSESTVSRIRTEHFPLTLESARPSHTSQYLCASSESARGREKAFFGQGTRLTVV.